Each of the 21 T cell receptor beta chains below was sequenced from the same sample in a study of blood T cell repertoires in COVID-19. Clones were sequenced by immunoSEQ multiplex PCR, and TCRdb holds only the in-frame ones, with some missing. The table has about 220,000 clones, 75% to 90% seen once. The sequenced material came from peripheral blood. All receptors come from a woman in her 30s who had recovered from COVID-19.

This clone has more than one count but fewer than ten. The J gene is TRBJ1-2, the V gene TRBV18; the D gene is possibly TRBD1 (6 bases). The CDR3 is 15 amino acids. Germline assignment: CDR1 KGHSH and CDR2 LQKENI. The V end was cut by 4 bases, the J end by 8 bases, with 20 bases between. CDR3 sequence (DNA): TGTGCCAGCTCACTCCAGGGAGCAGGGGCCGACGGCTACACCTTC. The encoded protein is CASSLQGAGADGYTF.

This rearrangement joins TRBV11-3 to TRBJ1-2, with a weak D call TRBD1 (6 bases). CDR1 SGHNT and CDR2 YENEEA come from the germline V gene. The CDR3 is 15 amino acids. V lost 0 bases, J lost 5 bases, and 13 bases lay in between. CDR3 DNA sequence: TGTGCCAGCAGCTTAGATCGTAGGGGGGGGTATGGCTACACCTTC. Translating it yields CASSLDRRGGYGYTF.

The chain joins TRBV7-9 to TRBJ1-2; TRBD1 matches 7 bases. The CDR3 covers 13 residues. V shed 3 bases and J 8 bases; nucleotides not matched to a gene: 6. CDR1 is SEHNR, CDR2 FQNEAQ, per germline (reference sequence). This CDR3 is CASSFTGVRGYTF. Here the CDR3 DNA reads TGTGCCAGCAGCTTCACAGGGGTAAGAGGCTACACCTTC. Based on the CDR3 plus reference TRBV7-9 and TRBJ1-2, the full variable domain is DTGVSQNPRHKITKRGQNVTFRCDPISEHNRLYWYRQTLGQGPEFLTYFQNEAQLEKSRLLSDRFSAERPKGSFSTLEIQRTEQGDSAMYLCASSFTGVRGYTFGSGTRLTVV.

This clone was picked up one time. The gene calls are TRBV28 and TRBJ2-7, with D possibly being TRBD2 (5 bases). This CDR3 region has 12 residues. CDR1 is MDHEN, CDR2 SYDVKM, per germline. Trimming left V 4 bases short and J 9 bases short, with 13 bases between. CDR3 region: CASSSEKRVQYF. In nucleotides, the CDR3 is TGTGCCAGCAGTTCCGAAAAGAGGGTGCAGTACTTC.

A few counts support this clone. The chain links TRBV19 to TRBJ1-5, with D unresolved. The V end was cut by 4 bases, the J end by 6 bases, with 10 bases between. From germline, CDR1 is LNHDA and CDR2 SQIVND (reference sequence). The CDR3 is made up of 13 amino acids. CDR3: CASSSVGGQPQHF. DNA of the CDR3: TGTGCCAGTAGTAGTGTCGGAGGTCAGCCCCAGCATTTT.

CDR3 protein: CASRHSRSSYEQYF. The CDR3 DNA follows: TGTGCCAGCAGGCATAGTAGATCCTCCTACGAGCAGTACTTC. V gene TRBV7-8 combines with J gene TRBJ2-7; the D is unclear. The V gene lost 6 bases and the J gene lost 0 bases, with 12 bases spanning the gap. CDR3 size: 14 residues. Germline values: CDR1 SGHVS, CDR2 FQNEAQ.

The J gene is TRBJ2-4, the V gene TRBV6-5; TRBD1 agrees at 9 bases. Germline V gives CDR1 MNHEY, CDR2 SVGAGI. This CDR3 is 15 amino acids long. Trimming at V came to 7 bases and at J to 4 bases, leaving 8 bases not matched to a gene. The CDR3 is CASTTTGTGKNIQYF. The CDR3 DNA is TGTGCCAGCACTACAACTGGGACAGGGAAAAACATTCAGTACTTC.

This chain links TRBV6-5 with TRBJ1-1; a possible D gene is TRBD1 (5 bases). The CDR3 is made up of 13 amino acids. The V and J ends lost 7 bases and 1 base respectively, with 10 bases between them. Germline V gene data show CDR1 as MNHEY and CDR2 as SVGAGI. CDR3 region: CASTNGGNTEAFF. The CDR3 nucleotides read TGTGCCAGCACAAACGGGGGGAACACTGAAGCTTTCTTT.

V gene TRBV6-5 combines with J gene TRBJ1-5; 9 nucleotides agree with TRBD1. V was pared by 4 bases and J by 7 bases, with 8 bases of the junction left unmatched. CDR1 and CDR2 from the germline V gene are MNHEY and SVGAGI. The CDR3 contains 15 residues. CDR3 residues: CASSSQQGAIQPQHF. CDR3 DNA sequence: TGTGCCAGCAGTTCACAACAGGGGGCTATACAGCCCCAGCATTTT.

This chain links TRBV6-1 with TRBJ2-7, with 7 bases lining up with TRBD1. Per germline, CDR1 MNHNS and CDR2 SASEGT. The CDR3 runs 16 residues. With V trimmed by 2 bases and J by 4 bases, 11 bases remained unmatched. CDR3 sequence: CASSEREPGQMYEQYF. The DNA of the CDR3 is TGTGCCAGCAGTGAAAGAGAGCCGGGACAGATGTACGAGCAGTACTTC.

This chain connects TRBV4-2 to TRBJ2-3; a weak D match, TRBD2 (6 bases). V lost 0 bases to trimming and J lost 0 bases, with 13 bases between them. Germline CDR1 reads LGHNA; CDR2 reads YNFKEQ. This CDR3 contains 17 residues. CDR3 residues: CASSQDFGRGSTDTQYF. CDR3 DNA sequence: TGTGCCAGCAGCCAAGATTTCGGACGGGGGAGCACAGATACGCAGTATTTT.

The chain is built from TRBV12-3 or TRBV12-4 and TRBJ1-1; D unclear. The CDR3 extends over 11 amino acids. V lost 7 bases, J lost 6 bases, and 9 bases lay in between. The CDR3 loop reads CASTGGAEAFF. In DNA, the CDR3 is TGTGCCAGCACGGGCGGGGCTGAAGCTTTCTTT.

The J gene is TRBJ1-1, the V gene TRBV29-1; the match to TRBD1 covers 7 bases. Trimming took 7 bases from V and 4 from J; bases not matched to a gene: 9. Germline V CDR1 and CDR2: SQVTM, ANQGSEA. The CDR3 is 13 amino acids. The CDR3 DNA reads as TGCAGCGCAGCGACAGGGTTGGGCACTGAAGCTTTCTTT. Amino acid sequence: CSAATGLGTEAFF.

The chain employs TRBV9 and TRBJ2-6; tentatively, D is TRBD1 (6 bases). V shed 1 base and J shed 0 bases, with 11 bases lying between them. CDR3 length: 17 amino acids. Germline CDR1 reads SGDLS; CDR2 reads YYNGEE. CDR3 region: CASSVLGGFSGANVLTF. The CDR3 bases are TGTGCCAGCAGCGTACTAGGGGGTTTCTCTGGGGCCAACGTCCTGACTTTC. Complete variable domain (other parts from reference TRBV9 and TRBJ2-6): DSGVTQTPKHLITATGQRVTLRCSPRSGDLSVYWYQQSLDQGLQFLIQYYNGEERAKGNILERFSAQQFPDLHSELNLSSLELGDSALYFCASSVLGGFSGANVLTFGAGSRLTVL.

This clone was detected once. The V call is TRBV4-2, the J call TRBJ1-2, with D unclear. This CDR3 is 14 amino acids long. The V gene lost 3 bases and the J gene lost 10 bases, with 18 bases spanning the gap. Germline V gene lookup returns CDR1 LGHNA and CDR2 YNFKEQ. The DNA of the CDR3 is TGTGCCAGCAGCCAGTTCGGACTGATCGATTACTACACCTTC. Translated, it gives CASSQFGLIDYYTF.

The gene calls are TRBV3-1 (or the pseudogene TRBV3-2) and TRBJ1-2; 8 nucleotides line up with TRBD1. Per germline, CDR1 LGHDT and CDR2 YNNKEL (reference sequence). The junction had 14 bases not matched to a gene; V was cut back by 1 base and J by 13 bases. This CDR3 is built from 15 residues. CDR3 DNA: TGTGCCAGCAGCCAAGCGCCGGACAGGGCCCTCCAGCCCACCTTC. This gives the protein CASSQAPDRALQPTF.

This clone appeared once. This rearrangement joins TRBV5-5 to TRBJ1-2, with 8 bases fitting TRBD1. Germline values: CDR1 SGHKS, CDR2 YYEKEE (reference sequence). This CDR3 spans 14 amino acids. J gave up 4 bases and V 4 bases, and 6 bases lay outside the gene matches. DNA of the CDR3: TGTGCCAGCAGCATCGGACAGGGCCTCTATGGCTACACCTTC. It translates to CASSIGQGLYGYTF.

CDR3 residues: CASSLGEVQETQYF. As DNA, the CDR3 is TGCGCCAGCAGCTTGGGAGAAGTCCAAGAGACCCAGTACTTC. The V and J genes are TRBV5-1 and TRBJ2-5; D unresolved. V lost 0 bases, J lost 1 base, and 7 bases lay in between. CDR1 and CDR2 (germline): SGHRS, YFSETQ. The CDR3 consists of 14 residues.

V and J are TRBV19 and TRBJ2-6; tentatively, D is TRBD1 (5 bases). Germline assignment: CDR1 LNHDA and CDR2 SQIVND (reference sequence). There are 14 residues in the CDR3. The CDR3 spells CMGPLLSGANVLTF. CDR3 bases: TGTATGGGGCCGCTCCTCTCTGGGGCCAACGTCCTGACTTTC.

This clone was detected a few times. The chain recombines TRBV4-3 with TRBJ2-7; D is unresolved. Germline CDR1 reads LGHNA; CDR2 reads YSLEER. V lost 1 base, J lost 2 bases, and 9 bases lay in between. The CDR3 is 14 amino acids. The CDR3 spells CASSQAIPAYEQYF. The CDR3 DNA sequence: TGCGCCAGCAGCCAAGCTATACCGGCCTACGAGCAGTACTTC.

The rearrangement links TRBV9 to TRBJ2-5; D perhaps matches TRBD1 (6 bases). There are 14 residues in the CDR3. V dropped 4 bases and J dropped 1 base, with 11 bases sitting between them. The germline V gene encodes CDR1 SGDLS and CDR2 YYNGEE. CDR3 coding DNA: TGTGCCAGCAGCATCCAGGGGACCCAAGAGACCCAGTACTTC. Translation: CASSIQGTQETQYF.